This is a list of T cell receptor beta chains from one sample in a study of PD-1 blockade in classical Hodgkin lymphoma. Profiled with immunoSEQ multiplex PCR; TCRdb holds only in-frame clones, not every one. The sample has 25,000 to 30,000 clones; approximately 81% are singletons. Source: CD4+ T cells from blood, taken before the fourth cycle of nivolumab. The receptors here all came from a human donor with classical Hodgkin lymphoma. The CDR3 runs from the conserved cysteine through the conserved F or W. D genes are given only for firm matches. Rows give clone size only sometimes, using once, few, many, or a class for an expanded clone.

j_call clone_size v_call d_call cdr3_aa cdr3_nt
TRBJ2-2 - TRBV6-5 TRBD1 CASSQQGAIAGELFF TGTGCCAGCAGTCAGCAGGGGGCGATAGCCGGGGAGCTGTTTTTT
TRBJ2-7 - TRBV18 TRBD1 CASSSLEGAVSSYEQYF TGTGCCAGCTCGTCCCTCGAGGGGGCGGTAAGCTCCTACGAGCAGTACTTC
TRBJ2-3 - TRBV9 TRBD1 CASSARQGATDTQYF TGTGCCAGCAGCGCCCGACAGGGGGCCACAGATACGCAGTATTTT
TRBJ2-3 - TRBV5-1 - CASSFGRDASTDTQYF TGCGCCAGCAGCTTTGGAAGGGACGCTAGCACAGATACGCAGTATTTT
TRBJ2-7 - TRBV4-1 TRBD1 CASRQPGQGLREQYF TGCGCCAGCAGACAACCGGGACAGGGGCTGCGCGAGCAGTACTTC
TRBJ2-2 few TRBV5-1 - CASSLLSGTGELFF TGCGCCAGCAGCTTGTTGTCGGGGACGGGGGAGCTGTTTTTT
TRBJ2-7 - TRBV6-6 - CATIGSGYEQYF TGTGCCACGATAGGGAGCGGGTACGAGCAGTACTTC
TRBJ2-7 - TRBV6-6 TRBD1 CASSIPGQGNKYF TGTGCCAGCAGTATTCCCGGACAGGGTAATAAGTACTTC
TRBJ1-1 - TRBV2 - CAVRTEMNTEAFF TGTGCCGTGAGGACAGAGATGAACACTGAAGCTTTCTTT
TRBJ1-5 - TRBV5-1 - CASSLVPGGGQPQHF TGCGCCAGCAGCTTGGTTCCCGGGGGCGGCCAGCCCCAGCATTTT
TRBJ1-1 - TRBV6-5 - CASSYLGGTEAFF TGTGCCAGCAGTTACTTGGGAGGCACTGAAGCTTTCTTT
TRBJ1-6 - TRBV4-1 - CASSSWKGEYNSPLHF TGCGCCAGCAGCAGCTGGAAAGGGGAGTATAATTCACCCCTCCACTTT
TRBJ2-4 few TRBV5-1 TRBD2 CASSDGQLLAGGLKNIQYF TGCGCCAGCAGCGACGGACAATTGCTAGCGGGGGGTCTCAAAAACATTCAGTACTTC
TRBJ1-2 - TRBV28 TRBD1 CASSESGQNYGYTF TGTGCCAGCAGCGAATCGGGACAGAACTATGGCTACACCTTC
TRBJ2-2 - TRBV9 - CASSAPPGYTGELFF TGTGCCAGCAGCGCGCCCCCGGGGTACACCGGGGAGCTGTTTTTT
TRBJ2-7 - TRBV7-9 - CASSLGNEQYF TGTGCCAGCAGCTTGGGGAACGAGCAGTACTTC
TRBJ2-7 - TRBV7-9 - CASSLTQGFLEQYF TGTGCCAGCAGCTTAACCCAGGGGTTTCTCGAGCAGTACTTC
TRBJ1-1 - TRBV7-8 - CASSSFQGRTSEAFF TGTGCCAGCAGCTCCTTCCAGGGGAGGACCTCTGAAGCTTTCTTT
TRBJ2-3 few TRBV28 - CASSFDPGTRALSTQYF TGTGCCAGCAGTTTCGATCCCGGGACCAGAGCCTTATCAACGCAGTATTTT
TRBJ2-1 - TRBV11-2 TRBD2 CASSLVFSGGANYNEQFF TGTGCCAGCAGCTTAGTTTTTAGCGGGGGGGCCAACTACAATGAGCAGTTCTTC
TRBJ2-4 - TRBV2 - CASKLESKNIQYF TGTGCCAGCAAACTGGAGTCCAAAAACATTCAGTACTTC
TRBJ2-7 - TRBV28 TRBD2 CASRAGGGRYEQYF TGTGCCAGTAGGGCGGGGGGCGGTCGCTACGAGCAGTACTTC
TRBJ1-1 - TRBV29-1 - CSVGTYTEAFF TGCAGCGTGGGGACCTATACTGAAGCTTTCTTT
TRBJ2-2 - TRBV7-7 - CASSSPPGELFF TGTGCCAGCAGTTCCCCCCCCGGGGAGCTGTTTTTT
TRBJ1-4 - TRBV19 TRBD1 CASTLLTGGEKLFF TGTGCCAGTACCCTCTTGACAGGGGGGGAAAAACTGTTTTTT
TRBJ2-5 once TRBV5-1 - CASSLGQETQYF TGCGCCAGCAGCTTGGGACAAGAGACCCAGTACTTC
TRBJ2-2 - TRBV5-1 - CASSLDGRNTGELFF TGCGCCAGCAGCTTAGACGGGAGGAACACCGGGGAGCTGTTTTTT
TRBJ1-1 - TRBV19 TRBD1 CASSSTGGETEAFF TGTGCCAGTAGTAGCACAGGGGGAGAGACTGAAGCTTTCTTT
TRBJ2-4 - TRBV5-1 TRBD1 CASSLGQGNIQYF TGCGCCAGCAGCTTGGGACAGGGAAACATTCAGTACTTC